Sequencing of this T cell receptor beta chain was carried out in a study of cytomegalovirus exposure and HLA in healthy donors. A note on this clone: Antigen specificity is unknown. At one end the junction does not follow the germline gene, possibly because of a read error.

CDR1 and CDR2 from the germline V gene are SEHNR and FQNEAQ (reference sequence). The length of the CDR3 is 16 residues. Points from the study as a whole: In a later analysis, productive TCRs from donors in an Asian-associated ancestry cluster reportedly carried fewer N-insertions than the cohort mean.

This PCR relied on a set of 60 Vbeta primers and 13 Jbeta primers. Here immunoSEQ multiplex PCR was the method, and the copy in TCRdb shows in-frame clones only, minus some. This sample yields approximately 140,000 clones, of which approximately 82% are seen a single time; roughly 3.2% belongs to the top ten. The chain is built from TRBV7-9 and TRBJ2-3; no reliable D call. Sequenced material: PBMCs. This TCR came from a man between 18 and 35 years old in good health and CMV-seropositive. The CDR3 here is CSSSPFGERDTDTQYF. Here the CDR3 DNA reads TGTTCCAGCAGCCCCTTCGGTGAGCGTGACACAGATACGCAGTATTTT.